This T cell receptor (beta chain) comes out of a study of regulatory T cells in long-lasting Graves disease. Sequencing libraries for TCR beta were prepared with iRepertoire HTBI primers and Arm-PCR of CDR3 regions. TCRdb reprocessed the multiplex PCR reads via MiXCR and lists one record per CDR3 protein. The table records hundreds of thousands of distinct CDR3 sequences, around 15% of them present only once. There are many counts of this clonotype. The sample's time point: newly diagnosed GD, antithyroid drugs for less than 3 months. RNA extracted from PBMCs served as the sequencing template. The CDR3 extends over 14 amino acids. V was clipped by 2 bases and J by 2 bases, with 10 bases between them. The germline CDR1 and CDR2 sequences are SNHLY and FYNNEI. The same sample was also studied in work on T cells in Graves' hyperthyroidism and ophthalmopathy. From that study: The HTBI primer set drove a first-round RT-PCR of the TCR CDR3.

The sequence was obtained from a woman aged 25-40 years with Graves disease. This material consisted of peripheral blood mononuclear cells (PBMCs), taken at new diagnosis, from a patient treated with antithyroid drugs. The chain has TRBV2 and TRBJ2-7; D call uncertain. CDR3 nucleotide sequence: TGTGCCAGCAGTGAATTTAAGGGCCCCTACGAGCAGTACTTC. Translated, it gives CASSEFKGPYEQYF.